This entry is about one T cell receptor (beta chain). The antigen is not known. The PCR ran on 60 Vbeta and 13 Jbeta primers. Repertoires were generated with immunoSEQ multiplex PCR, while TCRdb's copy carries only in-frame clones and drops some. This table holds around 72,000 clones, 60% to 75% found once. This sample stems from a study of cytomegalovirus exposure and HLA in healthy donors. General observations from the study: Versus the roughly 690-donor mean, an Asian-associated ancestry cluster reportedly showed fewer N-insertions in a later analysis.

This CDR3 is built from 15 residues. J lost 4 bases, V lost 3 bases, and 3 bases had no gene match. The germline V gene has CDR1 SGHDN and CDR2 FVKESK. The receptor was isolated from a man aged 40-49 years in good health and CMV-seropositive. This rearrangement joins TRBV14 to TRBJ2-2; the match to TRBD1 covers 9 bases. Source material: PBMCs. The CDR3 DNA reads TGTGCCAGCAGCCAGAGGGACAGGGCCACCGGGGAGCTGTTTTTT. It translates to CASSQRDRATGELFF. Complete variable domain (other parts from reference TRBV14 and TRBJ2-2): EAGVTQFPSHSVIEKGQTVTLRCDPISGHDNLYWYRRVMGKEIKFLLHFVKESKQDESGMPNNRFLAERTGGTYSTLKVQPAELEDSGVYFCASSQRDRATGELFFGEGSRLTVL.